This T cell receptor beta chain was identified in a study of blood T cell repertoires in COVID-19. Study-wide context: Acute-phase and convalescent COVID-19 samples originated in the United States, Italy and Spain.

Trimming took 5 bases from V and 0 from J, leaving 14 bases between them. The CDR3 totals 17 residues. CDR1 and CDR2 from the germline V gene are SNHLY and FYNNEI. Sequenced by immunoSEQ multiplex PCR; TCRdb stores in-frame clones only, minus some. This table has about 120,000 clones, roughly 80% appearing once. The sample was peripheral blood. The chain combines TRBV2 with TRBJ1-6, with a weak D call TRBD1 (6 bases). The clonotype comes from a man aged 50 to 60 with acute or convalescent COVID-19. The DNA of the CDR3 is TGTGCCAGCAGTCCCGGACAGTCGAGCTCCTATAATTCACCCCTCCACTTT. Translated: CASSPGQSSSYNSPLHF.